This T cell receptor beta chain was captured in a study of OX40 agonist ivuxolimab in advanced cancers. TCRdb's copy holds only in-frame clones and misses some; the assay was immunoSEQ multiplex PCR. This table has about 67,000 clones, 80% appearing once. To note about this clone: Antigen specificity is unknown.

Findings and caveats of the study: CD8+ T cells averaged more expanded clones than CD4+.

The CDR3 extends over 11 amino acids. In germline, CDR1 is SNHLY, CDR2 FYNNEI. V was trimmed by 5 bases and J by 11 bases, leaving 7 bases between them. This receptor was obtained from an adult with an advanced solid tumor such as melanoma, head and neck, liver or kidney cancer. This rearrangement joins TRBV2 to TRBJ1-6; no firm D call. Specimen: CD4+ or CD8+ T cells sorted from blood, collected in a trial of the OX40 agonist ivuxolimab. CDR3 in amino acids: CASSFSAPLHF. The CDR3 DNA is TGTGCCAGCAGTTTTTCCGCACCCCTCCACTTT.